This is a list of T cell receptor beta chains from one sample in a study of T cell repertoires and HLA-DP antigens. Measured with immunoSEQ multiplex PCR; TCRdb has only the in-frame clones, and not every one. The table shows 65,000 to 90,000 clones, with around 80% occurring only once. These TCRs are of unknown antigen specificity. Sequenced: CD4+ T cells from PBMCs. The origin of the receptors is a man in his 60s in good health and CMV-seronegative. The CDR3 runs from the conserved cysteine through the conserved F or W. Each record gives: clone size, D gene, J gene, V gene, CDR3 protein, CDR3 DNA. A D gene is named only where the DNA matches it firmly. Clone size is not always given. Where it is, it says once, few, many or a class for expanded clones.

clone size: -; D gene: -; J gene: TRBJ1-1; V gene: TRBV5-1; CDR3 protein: CASSLVTGRGDTEAFF; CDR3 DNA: TGCGCCAGCAGCTTGGTAACAGGGAGGGGAGACACTGAAGCTTTCTTT
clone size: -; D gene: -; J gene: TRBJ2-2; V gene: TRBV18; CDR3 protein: CASSPRDTGELFF; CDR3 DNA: TGTGCCAGCTCACCCAGGGACACCGGGGAGCTGTTTTTT
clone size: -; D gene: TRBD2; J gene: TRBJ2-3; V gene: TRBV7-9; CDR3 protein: CASSGYGLAATDTQYF; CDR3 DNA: TGTGCCAGCAGCGGGTATGGACTAGCGGCCACAGATACGCAGTATTTT
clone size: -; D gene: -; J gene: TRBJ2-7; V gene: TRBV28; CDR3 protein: CASTRGALYQEQYF; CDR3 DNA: TGTGCCAGCACGAGAGGGGCCCTTTACCAAGAGCAGTACTTC
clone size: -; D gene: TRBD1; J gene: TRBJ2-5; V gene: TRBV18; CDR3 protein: CASSPAGTGQETQYF; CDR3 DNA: TGTGCCAGCTCACCAGCCGGGACAGGGCAAGAGACCCAGTACTTC
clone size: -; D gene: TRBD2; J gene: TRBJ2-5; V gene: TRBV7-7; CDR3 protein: CASSLGGLAGHQETQYF; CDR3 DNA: TGTGCCAGCAGCTTAGGGGGACTAGCGGGGCACCAAGAGACCCAGTACTTC
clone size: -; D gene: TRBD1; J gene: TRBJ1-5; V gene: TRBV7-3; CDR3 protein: CASSLSSGAGGKQPQHF; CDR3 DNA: TGTGCCAGCAGCTTAAGTTCCGGGGCAGGGGGCAAACAGCCCCAGCATTTT
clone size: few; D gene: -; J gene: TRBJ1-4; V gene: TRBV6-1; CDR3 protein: CASSERSDGKLFF; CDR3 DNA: TGTGCCAGCAGTGAACGCTCCGATGGGAAACTGTTTTTT
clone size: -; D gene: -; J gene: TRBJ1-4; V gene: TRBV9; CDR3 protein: CASSGGRGGNEKLFF; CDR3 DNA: TGTGCCAGCAGCGGAGGGCGGGGGGGAAATGAAAAACTGTTTTTT
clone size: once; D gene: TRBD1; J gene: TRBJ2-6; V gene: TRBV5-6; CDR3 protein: CASSRQGQSGANVLTF; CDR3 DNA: TGTGCCAGCAGCCGACAGGGGCAGTCTGGGGCCAACGTCCTGACTTTC
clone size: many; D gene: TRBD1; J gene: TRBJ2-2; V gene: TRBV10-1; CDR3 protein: CASSETGGRTGELFF; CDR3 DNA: TGCGCCAGCAGTGAGACAGGGGGAAGGACCGGGGAGCTGTTTTTT
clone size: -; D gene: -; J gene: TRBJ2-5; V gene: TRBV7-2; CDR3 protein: CASSLATAHFETQYF; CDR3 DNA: TGTGCCAGCAGCTTAGCCACAGCCCATTTTGAGACCCAGTACTTC
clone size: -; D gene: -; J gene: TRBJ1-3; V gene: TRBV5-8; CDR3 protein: CASSPGRSSGNTIYF; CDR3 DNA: TGTGCCAGCAGCCCCGGACGCTCCTCTGGAAACACCATATATTTT
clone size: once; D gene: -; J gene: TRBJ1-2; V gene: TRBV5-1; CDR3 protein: CASSLESGQTNGYTF; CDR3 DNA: TGCGCCAGCAGCTTGGAGTCCGGACAGACCAATGGCTACACCTTC
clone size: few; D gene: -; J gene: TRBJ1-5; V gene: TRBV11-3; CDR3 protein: CASSFSGRYNQPQHF; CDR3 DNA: TGTGCCAGCAGCTTCTCCGGCAGGTACAATCAGCCCCAGCATTTT
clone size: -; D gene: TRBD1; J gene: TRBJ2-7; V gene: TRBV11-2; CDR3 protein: CASSLDRTGAEQYF; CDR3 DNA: TGTGCCAGCAGCTTAGACAGGACAGGGGCCGAGCAGTACTTC
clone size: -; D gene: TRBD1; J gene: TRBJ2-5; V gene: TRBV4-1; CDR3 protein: CASSPGQEQETQYF; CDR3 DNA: TGCGCCAGCAGCCCGGGACAGGAGCAAGAGACCCAGTACTTC
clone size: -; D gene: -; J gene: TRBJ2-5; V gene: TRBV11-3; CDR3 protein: CASSLDRPDGQGTQYF; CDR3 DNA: TGTGCCAGCAGCTTAGATCGACCGGACGGGCAAGGGACCCAGTACTTC
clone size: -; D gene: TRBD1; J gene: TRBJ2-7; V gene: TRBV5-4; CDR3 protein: CASSLTGTGPSYEQYF; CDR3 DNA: TGTGCCAGCAGCTTGACCGGGACAGGGCCCTCCTACGAGCAGTACTTC
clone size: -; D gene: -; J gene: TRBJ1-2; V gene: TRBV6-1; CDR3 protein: CASSPSRGGGYGYTF; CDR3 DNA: TGTGCCAGCAGTCCAAGCCGGGGGGGTGGCTATGGCTACACCTTC
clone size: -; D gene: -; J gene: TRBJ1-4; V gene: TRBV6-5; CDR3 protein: CASSYQVREKLFF; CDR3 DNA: TGTGCCAGCAGTTACCAGGTTCGCGAAAAACTGTTTTTT
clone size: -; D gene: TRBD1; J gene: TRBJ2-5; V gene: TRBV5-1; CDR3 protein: CASSWGTGSQETQYF; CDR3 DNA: TGCGCCAGCAGCTGGGGGACAGGGTCCCAAGAGACCCAGTACTTC
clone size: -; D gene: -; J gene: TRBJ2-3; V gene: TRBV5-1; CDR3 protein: CASSTRLADTQYF; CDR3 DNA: TGCGCCAGCAGCACCCGACTAGCAGATACGCAGTATTTT
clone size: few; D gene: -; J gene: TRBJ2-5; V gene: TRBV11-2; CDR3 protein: CASSLRGVTRGTQYF; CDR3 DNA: TGTGCCAGCAGCTTAAGAGGGGTGACCCGGGGGACCCAGTACTTC
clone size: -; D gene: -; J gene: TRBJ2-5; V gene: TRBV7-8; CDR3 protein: CASSPPTGTPRTQYF; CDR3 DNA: TGTGCCAGCAGCCCCCCAACCGGGACCCCCAGGACCCAGTACTTC
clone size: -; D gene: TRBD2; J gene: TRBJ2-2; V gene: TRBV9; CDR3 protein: CASSAIGTSGLSSNTGELFF; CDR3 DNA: TGTGCCAGCAGCGCTATTGGGACTAGCGGCCTGTCCTCGAACACCGGGGAGCTGTTTTTT
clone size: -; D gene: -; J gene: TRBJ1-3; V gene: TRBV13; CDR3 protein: CASSYSRSGSSGNTIYF; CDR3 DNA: TGTGCCAGCAGCTACTCCCGATCGGGTAGCTCTGGAAACACCATATATTTT
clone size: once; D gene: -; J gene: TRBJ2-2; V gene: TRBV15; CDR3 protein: CATSPTNTGELFF; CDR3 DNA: TGTGCCACCAGCCCTACTAACACCGGGGAGCTGTTTTTT
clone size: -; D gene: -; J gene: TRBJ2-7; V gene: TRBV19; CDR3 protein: CASSRERDQPYEQYF; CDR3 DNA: TGTGCCAGTAGTAGAGAGAGGGACCAACCCTACGAGCAGTACTTC
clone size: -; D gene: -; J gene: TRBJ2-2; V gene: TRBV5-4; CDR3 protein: CASSLGRGSTGELFF; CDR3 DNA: TGTGCCAGCAGCTTGGGCCGGGGGAGCACCGGGGAGCTGTTTTTT
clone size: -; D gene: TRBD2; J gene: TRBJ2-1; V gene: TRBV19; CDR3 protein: CASSIDEGSSGGPSSYNEQFF; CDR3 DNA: TGTGCCAGTAGTATAGATGAGGGGTCTAGCGGGGGGCCGAGCTCCTACAATGAGCAGTTCTTC
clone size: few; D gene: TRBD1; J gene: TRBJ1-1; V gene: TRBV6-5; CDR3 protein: CASSTRTGGTEAFF; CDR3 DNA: TGTGCCAGCAGTACCCGGACAGGGGGGACTGAAGCTTTCTTT
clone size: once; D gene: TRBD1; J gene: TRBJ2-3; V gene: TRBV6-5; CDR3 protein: CASTPTGTDTQYF; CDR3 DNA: TGTGCCAGCACCCCGACAGGGACAGATACGCAGTATTTT
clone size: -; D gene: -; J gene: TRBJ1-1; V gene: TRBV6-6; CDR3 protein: CASSREGSTEAFF; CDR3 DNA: TGTGCCAGCAGTAGAGAGGGAAGCACTGAAGCTTTCTTT
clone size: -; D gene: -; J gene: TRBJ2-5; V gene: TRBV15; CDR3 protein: CATSRDAFETSFFLQETQYF; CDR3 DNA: TGTGCCACCAGCAGAGACGCTTTCGAGACCTCTTTCTTCCTCCAAGAGACCCAGTACTTC
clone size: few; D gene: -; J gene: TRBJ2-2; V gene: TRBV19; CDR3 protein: CASSNRYPLGELFF; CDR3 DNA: TGTGCCAGTAGTAACCGATATCCCCTCGGGGAGCTGTTTTTT
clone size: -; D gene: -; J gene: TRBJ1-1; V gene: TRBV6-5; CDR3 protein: CASSPTRGGTEAFF; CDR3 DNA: TGTGCCAGCAGCCCTACGCGGGGTGGCACTGAAGCTTTCTTT
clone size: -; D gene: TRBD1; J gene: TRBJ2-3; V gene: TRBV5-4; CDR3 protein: CASSLAQGTGTDTQYF; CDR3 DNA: TGTGCCAGCAGCTTGGCCCAGGGGACAGGCACAGATACGCAGTATTTT
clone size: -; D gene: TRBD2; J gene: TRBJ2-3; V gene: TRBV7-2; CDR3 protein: CASSSDGTSGADTQYF; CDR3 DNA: TGTGCCAGCAGCTCCGACGGGACTAGCGGCGCAGATACGCAGTATTTT
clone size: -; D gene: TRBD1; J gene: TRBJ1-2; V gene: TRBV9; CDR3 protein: CASTLTAGQGNYGYTF; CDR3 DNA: TGTGCCAGCACCCTGACTGCGGGACAGGGGAACTATGGCTACACCTTC
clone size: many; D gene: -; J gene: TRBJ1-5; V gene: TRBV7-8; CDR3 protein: CASSSDGYQPQHF; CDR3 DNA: TGTGCCAGCAGCTCCGACGGTTATCAGCCCCAGCATTTT
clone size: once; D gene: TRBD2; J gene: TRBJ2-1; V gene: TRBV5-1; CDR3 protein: CASSHPSGGADEQFF; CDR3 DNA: TGCGCCAGCAGCCACCCTAGCGGGGGGGCCGATGAGCAGTTCTTC
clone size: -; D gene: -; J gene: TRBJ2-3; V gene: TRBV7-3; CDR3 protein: CASSLGAGTTDTQYF; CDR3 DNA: TGTGCCAGCAGCTTAGGGGCGGGAACCACAGATACGCAGTATTTT